Given below is one TCR beta chain in context. This CDR3 is missing its conserved last phenylalanine or tryptophan, likely due to a read error. TCRdb re-analysed the multiplex PCR reads in MiXCR, keeping a single row per CDR3 protein. This sample carries about 180,000 distinct CDR3 sequences, roughly a third of them seen once, and the ten largest clones take approximately 4.3%. The CDR3 is made up of 16 amino acids. Germline values: CDR1 SGHDT, CDR2 YYEEEE. Deletions cut 0 bases from V and 0 bases from J, with 13 bases between. This entry is derived from a study of breast tumors, draining lymph nodes, adjacent tissues. Axillary draining lymph nodes of breast cancer patients supplied the node samples.

The genes are TRBV5-6 and TRBJ2-7; a weak D match, TRBD2 (5 bases). Material: axillary lymph node tissue. This receptor was taken from a female donor with breast cancer. Some clones in this sample may be carry-over from other donors' samples. CDR3 nucleotide sequence: TGTGCCAGCAGCTTGGCGGTGGCGGGCAACTCCTACGAGCAGTACTCC. Its translation: CASSLAVAGNSYEQYS.